The 2 T cell receptor beta chains presented below share a single source sample, sequenced in a study of CD8+CD57+ T cells in acquired aplastic anemia. The template used for profiling TCR beta VDJ and CDR3 was genomic DNA. TCRdb used MiXCR to reprocess the reads, holding one entry per CDR3 protein. The sample holds some 190,000 distinct CDR3 sequences, about half seen once. Sequencing was carried out using sorted CD4+, CD8+, or CD8+CD57+ T cells (not recorded which) from PBMCs. These receptors all stem from a human donor in good health, serving as a control.

This clonotype appeared many times. J is TRBJ1-3 and V is TRBV7-8; D uncertain. Germline CDR1 is SGHVS and CDR2 is FQNEAQ. This CDR3 is built from 14 residues. V lost 1 base and J 2 bases, leaving 6 bases between the germline ends. For the CDR3, the DNA is TGTGCCAGCAGCTTAGTTAGTACTGGAAACACCATATATTTT. Amino acid sequence: CASSLVSTGNTIYF.

This clonotype showed up many times. The rearrangement uses TRBV9 and TRBJ1-3; D is possibly TRBD1 (6 bases). In germline, CDR1 is SGDLS, CDR2 YYNGEE. The CDR3 is 14 residues long. Between the trimmed V and J ends, which lost 4 bases and 3 bases, there was a span of 11 bases. CDR3 nucleotides: TGTGCCAGCAGCCTCGGACAGATTGGAAACACCATATATTTT. Its protein is CASSLGQIGNTIYF.